The 28 T cell receptor beta chains given below trace back to one sample, sequenced in a study of blood T cells in healthy people across ages (dated by TCRdb to about 2015). Preparation of the library involved 5' RACE. The sequencer was an Illumina HiSeq 2500. The second PCR ran for about 7 to 11 cycles and used a J-beta primer mix along with a sample-barcoded 5' primer. The public reads were reprocessed in TCRdb via fastp at Q25 and MiXCR, keeping in-frame beta chains. Rows matching on CDR3 protein sequence are summarized as one entry with the most common DNA and genes. This sample lists around 850,000 distinct CDR3 sequences; 36% were detected once. The top ten constitute over 10% of the sample. Input material: blood. The receptors were sampled from a man between 18 and 35 years old in good health.

A few counts support this clonotype. The rearrangement uses TRBV4-1 and TRBJ1-5; 10 bases agree with TRBD1. CDR1 MGHRA and CDR2 YSYEKL come from the germline V gene. The CDR3 spans 16 residues. With V trimmed by 2 bases and J by 6 bases, 7 bases remained unmatched. The CDR3 spells CASSQTTGGSGQPQHF. The CDR3 DNA is TGCGCCAGCAGCCAAACGACAGGGGGCTCAGGTCAGCCCCAGCATTTT.

This clonotype has a count of ten or more. The chain recombines TRBV4-2 with TRBJ1-5; possible D gene TRBD1, 5 bases. The germline V gene encodes CDR1 LGHNA and CDR2 YNFKEQ. The V end was cut by 1 base, the J end by 5 bases, with 12 bases between. This CDR3 has 15 residues. The CDR3 coding sequence is TGTGCCAGCAGCCAAGCCAGGGCCGTTCATCAGCCCCAGCATTTT. As protein: CASSQARAVHQPQHF.

This clonotype was detected many times. The rearrangement links TRBV7-2 to TRBJ2-3; no firm D call. Deletions cut 3 bases from V and 5 bases from J, with 12 bases between. Germline lookup yields CDR1 SGHTA and CDR2 FQGNSA. The CDR3 covers 14 residues. The CDR3 nucleotides read TGTGCCAGCAGCTTCGGATTAGTAGGAGATACGCAGTATTTT. Amino acids: CASSFGLVGDTQYF.

There are many counts of this clonotype. This CDR3 is CSASGYGQGRSDTQYF. The CDR3 nucleotides read TGCAGTGCTAGCGGGTATGGCCAGGGGAGATCGGATACGCAGTATTTT. The chain combines TRBV20-1 with TRBJ2-3; maybe TRBD1 (6 bases). Germline loops: CDR1 DFQATT, CDR2 SNEGSKA (reference sequence). This CDR3 has 16 residues. Trimming pared 3 bases from V and 6 bases from J, leaving 22 bases between.

This clonotype was found a few times. The rearrangement joins TRBV7-2 to TRBJ1-1; TRBD1 might be the D (5 bases). CDR1 is SGHTA, CDR2 FQGNSA, per germline. V was pared by 4 bases and J by 5 bases, with 17 bases between. The CDR3 covers 15 residues. The CDR3 region has the DNA TGTGCCAGCAGCTCGGGTGGGGCAGGAGAGACTGAAGCTTTCTTT. It specifies CASSSGGAGETEAFF.

The chain uses TRBV12-3 or TRBV12-4 and TRBJ2-1; TRBD1 is a possible D gene (6 bases). Trimming shortened V by 3 bases and J by 10 bases, and 13 bases separated the two germline ends. The CDR3 has 13 amino acids. The CDR3 protein is CASSFRTAWEQFF. The DNA for the CDR3 is TGTGCCAGCAGTTTTCGGACAGCATGGGAGCAGTTCTTC.

This clonotype was picked up a small number of times. The chain employs TRBV6-6 and TRBJ1-2; tentative D call: TRBD1 (5 bases). The V end was cut by 5 bases, the J end by 7 bases, with 11 bases between. This CDR3 has 12 residues. Germline V lookup: CDR1 MNHNY, CDR2 SVGAGI (reference sequence). The CDR3 region is CASSLPGSGYTF. CDR3 coding DNA: TGTGCCAGCAGTCTCCCAGGGTCTGGCTACACCTTC.

This chain joins TRBV20-1 and TRBJ2-7; 7 bases map to TRBD1. CDR1 and CDR2 from the germline V gene are DFQATT and SNEGSKA (reference sequence). CDR3 size: 14 residues. Trimming cost V 3 bases and J 3 bases; bases outside gene matches: 8. DNA for the CDR3: TGCAGTGCTAGTCCTCCGGGACAGTTCTACGAGCAGTACTTC. Translating gives CSASPPGQFYEQYF.

The J gene is TRBJ2-1, the V gene TRBV29-1, with 10 bases identical to TRBD2. J lost 11 bases, V lost 7 bases, and 5 bases had no gene match. CDR1 is SQVTM and CDR2 is ANQGSEA in the germline V gene. This CDR3 spans 11 amino acids. CDR3 region: CSGWTSGKQFF. Written as DNA, the CDR3 is TGCAGCGGGTGGACTAGCGGAAAGCAGTTCTTC.

In regard to this clonotype: This clone may be a read error of a much larger clone one base away. The chain recombines TRBV2 with TRBJ2-7; D is unresolved. Germline CDR1 reads SNHLY; CDR2 reads FYNNEI. The CDR3 covers 12 residues. The CDR3 loop is CTSRFESYEQYF. In DNA, the CDR3 is TGTACCAGCAGGTTCGAGAGCTACGAGCAGTACTTC.

This chain connects TRBV5-1 to TRBJ1-1; TRBD1 matches 10 bases. Germline CDR1 SGHRS, CDR2 YFSETQ. Trimming cost V 3 bases and J 0 bases; bases outside gene matches: 8. The CDR3 sequence is 17 residues long. The chain's CDR3 is CASSSHWDRGVNTEAFF. The CDR3 coding sequence is TGCGCCAGCAGCTCCCACTGGGACAGGGGCGTGAACACTGAAGCTTTCTTT.

To note about this clonotype: Its ends do not fully match the called genes, so a read error is possible. This rearrangement joins TRBV27 to TRBJ2-1, with D unclear. The CDR3 is 15 residues long. Germline CDR1 is MNHEY and CDR2 is SMNVEV (reference sequence). The CDR3 here is CVSSPGRPDYNEQFF. CDR3 sequence (DNA): TGTGTCAGCAGTCCCGGCCGGCCAGATTACAATGAGCAGTTCTTC.

V and J are TRBV12-3 or TRBV12-4 and TRBJ2-3; no clear D gene. The CDR3 has 16 amino acids. V was pared by 6 bases and J by 2 bases, with 18 bases between. CDR3 protein: CASSPLGALSTDTQYF. The DNA of the CDR3 is TGTGCCAGCAGCCCCCTTGGCGCGCTATCCACAGATACGCAGTATTTT.

In this sample, this clonotype turned up a few times. The CDR3 protein is CASSQNREGEKLFF. CDR3 DNA sequence: TGCGCCAGCAGCCAGAACAGGGAAGGCGAAAAACTGTTTTTT. The genes are TRBV4-3 and TRBJ1-4; D is perhaps TRBD1 (6 bases). This CDR3 comprises 14 residues. V gave up 3 bases and J gave up 8 bases, with 13 bases separating them. Looked up from germline, CDR1 is LGHNA and CDR2 is YSLEER.

In this sample, this clonotype turned up a few times. The V and J genes are TRBV6-6 and TRBJ2-3; D is unresolved. The CDR3 is made up of 14 amino acids. Germline V gene data show CDR1 as MNHNY and CDR2 as SVGAGI (reference sequence). V lost 7 bases to trimming and J lost 2 bases, with 13 bases between them. CDR3 DNA: TGTGCCAGCAAGGCGAGGAGTACCACAGATACGCAGTATTTT. The encoded protein is CASKARSTTDTQYF.

This clonotype occurred a few times. The chain is built from TRBV6-1 and TRBJ2-7; 10 bases line up with TRBD1. V shed 6 bases and J 4 bases; nucleotides not matched to a gene: 9. This CDR3 region has 15 residues. Germline loops: CDR1 MNHNS, CDR2 SASEGT. Here the CDR3 reads CASRRQGAGSYEQYF. CDR3 DNA sequence: TGTGCCAGCAGGAGACAGGGGGCAGGATCATACGAGCAGTACTTC.

This clonotype was found many times. The chain recombines TRBV20-1 with TRBJ2-3, with 9 nucleotides matching TRBD1. After removal of 7 bases from V and 6 bases from J, the junction contained 2 bases not matched to a gene. Germline lookup yields CDR1 DFQATT and CDR2 SNEGSKA (reference sequence). The CDR3 consists of 11 residues. The CDR3 spells CSGGQGDTQYF. CDR3 coding DNA: TGCAGTGGGGGACAGGGCGATACGCAGTATTTT.

The chain recombines TRBV5-1 with TRBJ1-6; D remains ambiguous. Germline CDR1 reads SGHRS; CDR2 reads YFSETQ. The CDR3 is 14 residues long. V was cut by 4 bases and J by 7 bases, with 12 bases left in between. The CDR3: CASSPEVTNSPLHF. The CDR3 DNA follows: TGCGCCAGCAGCCCGGAGGTCACAAATTCACCCCTCCACTTT.

V is TRBV12-3 or TRBV12-4 and J is TRBJ2-7; tentatively, D is TRBD2 (7 bases). This CDR3 has 14 amino acids. Trimming shortened V by 3 bases and J by 3 bases, and 12 bases separated the two germline ends. The CDR3 DNA reads as TGTGCCAGCAGTTTGGGAGGGGGTTACTACGAGCAGTACTTC. Its translation: CASSLGGGYYEQYF.

This clonotype was picked up many times. This chain links TRBV12-3 or TRBV12-4 with TRBJ2-1; D is possibly TRBD2 (5 bases). CDR3 length: 15 residues. Trimming pared 1 base from V and 2 bases from J, leaving 9 bases between. CDR3 in amino acids: CASSLGRSTYNEQFF. CDR3 nucleotides: TGTGCCAGCAGTTTAGGGAGGAGCACCTACAATGAGCAGTTCTTC.

This clonotype showed up just a few times. The genes are TRBV6-5 and TRBJ1-4, with no clear D. The germline V gene encodes CDR1 MNHEY and CDR2 SVGAGI. CDR3 size: 17 residues. Trimming took off 8 bases at V and 0 bases at J, with 19 bases between the two ends. Written as DNA, the CDR3 is TGTGCCAGCCCTCTTTCCAGACCAGTTACAACTAATGAAAAACTGTTTTTT. It translates to CASPLSRPVTTNEKLFF.

The V gene is TRBV9, the J gene TRBJ2-5; TRBD1 is a possible D gene (5 bases). This CDR3 comprises 17 residues. The V end was cut by 0 bases, the J end by 0 bases, with 15 bases between. Germline V CDR1 and CDR2: SGDLS, YYNGEE. Here the CDR3 DNA reads TGTGCCAGCAGCGTAGCGGCCCACAGACAGTACCAAGAGACCCAGTACTTC. It yields the protein CASSVAAHRQYQETQYF.

This chain joins TRBV2 and TRBJ2-5; no reliable D call. The CDR3 has 17 residues. The V end lost 4 bases, the J end lost 0 bases, and 18 bases lay between the germline ends. Looked up from germline, CDR1 is SNHLY and CDR2 is FYNNEI. This CDR3 reads CASSGARAATHQETQYF. The CDR3 DNA reads TGTGCCAGCAGTGGAGCAAGGGCTGCCACGCACCAAGAGACCCAGTACTTC.

The sample holds one count of this clonotype. The rearrangement uses TRBV12-1 and TRBJ2-5; the table's D gene call, TRBD1, was not cross checked with the DNA. The end of the DNA fits TRBJ2-7 better, so the J call may be wrong. TRBV12-1 is described as a pseudogene. The length of the CDR3 is 15 residues. CDR3: CASSEAGQGGYEQYF. The CDR3 DNA is TGTGCCAGCAGCGAAGCCGGACAGGGGGGCTACGAGCAGTACTTC.

Turning to this clonotype: This may be a read error, as it is one base from a much larger clone. The chain carries TRBV4-3 and TRBJ2-1; D gene ambiguous. The CDR3 totals 17 residues. Germline CDR1 reads LGHNA; CDR2 reads YSLEER. Trimming left V 0 bases short and J 0 bases short, with 12 bases between. CDR3 residues: CASSQDPVESSYNEQFF. The CDR3 DNA follows: TGCGCCAGCAGCCAAGACCCGGTAGAGAGCTCCTACAATGAGCAGTTCTTC.

This chain uses TRBV5-5 with TRBJ2-2; 9 bases agree with TRBD1. CDR1 SGHKS and CDR2 YYEKEE come from the germline V gene (reference sequence). The V gene end was trimmed by 4 bases and the J gene end by 10 bases; junction bases not matched to a gene: 11. This CDR3 spans 15 amino acids. The CDR3 nucleotides read TGTGCCAGCAGCCCTGGGACAGGGCAAGTCGTGGAGCTGTTTTTT. It codes for CASSPGTGQVVELFF.

This clonotype has a count of ten or more. The chain carries TRBV6-4 and TRBJ2-1; 8 nucleotides match TRBD2. CDR3 length: 15 amino acids. V gave up 5 bases and J gave up 8 bases; unmatched junction bases: 11. Germline CDR1 and CDR2: MRHNA and SNTAGT. In nucleotides, the CDR3 is TGTGCCAGCAGTTGGCGGGGGGCCCTTAGGGATGAGCAGTTCTTC. Protein product: CASSWRGALRDEQFF.

In this sample, this clonotype turned up a few times. V and J are TRBV2 and TRBJ1-5; D is unclear. Trimming shortened V by 4 bases and J by 3 bases, and 10 bases separated the two germline ends. The CDR3 sequence is 14 residues long. Per germline, CDR1 SNHLY and CDR2 FYNNEI. CDR3 amino acids: CASSVRVSNQPQHF. The CDR3 DNA follows: TGTGCCAGCAGTGTCAGAGTATCCAATCAGCCCCAGCATTTT.